This TCR beta chain was identified during a study of blood T cells in healthy people across ages. CDR3 length equals 13 residues. The germline V gene has CDR1 DFQATT and CDR2 SNEGSKA (reference sequence). Through a sample-barcoded 5' primer and a J-beta primer mix, a second PCR was run for roughly 6 to 11 cycles. TCRdb passed the 5' RACE reads through MiXCR, listing each CDR3 protein once. The repertoire includes hundreds of thousands of distinct CDR3 sequences, around three fifths of them detected once, and around a quarter sits in the top ten. V is TRBV20-1 and J is TRBJ1-2; 9 nucleotides match TRBD1. Sequences were obtained from blood. This clonotype originated in a man in his forties or fifties in good health. This CDR3 is CRIDRDRVRGYTF. CDR3 sequence (DNA): TGCAGGATCGACCGGGACAGGGTTCGTGGCTACACCTTC.